A selection of T cell receptor beta chains follows, all from one sample in a study of CD8 T cells in Susac syndrome. Via MiXCR, TCRdb re-called the immunoSEQ multiplex PCR reads, giving one row per CDR3 protein. Of 65,000 to 75,000 distinct CDR3 sequences listed, around 95% are singletons. Specimen: CD8+ T cells from PBMCs. These receptors were obtained from a human donor in good health. Each CDR3 is given with its conserved first and last residue. D genes are given only for firm matches. Clone size is shown for a subset of rows, as once, few, many or a class of expanded clone.

d_call: -; v_call: TRBV6-1; j_call: TRBJ1-6; clone_size: -; cdr3_nt: TGTGCCAGCAGGGACTTCAATTCACCCCTCCACTTT; cdr3_aa: CASRDFNSPLHF
d_call: TRBD2; v_call: TRBV5-1; j_call: TRBJ2-1; clone_size: -; cdr3_nt: TGCGCCAGCAGCCTTTCTATGACTAGCGGGGCCTACAATGAGCAGTTCTTC; cdr3_aa: CASSLSMTSGAYNEQFF
d_call: -; v_call: TRBV7-3; j_call: TRBJ2-3; clone_size: -; cdr3_nt: TGTGCCAGCAGCTTAACGTTCGGGGGGCTGGATACGCAGTATTTT; cdr3_aa: CASSLTFGGLDTQYF
d_call: -; v_call: TRBV30; j_call: TRBJ2-5; clone_size: -; cdr3_nt: TGTGCCTGGAGTTGGGGGACGGCCGGGGAGACCCAGTACTTC; cdr3_aa: CAWSWGTAGETQYF
d_call: -; v_call: TRBV28; j_call: TRBJ2-5; clone_size: -; cdr3_nt: TGTGCCACCTCGAAGAGGGGACTCCAAGAGACCCAGTACTTC; cdr3_aa: CATSKRGLQETQYF
d_call: -; v_call: TRBV13; j_call: TRBJ2-3; clone_size: -; cdr3_nt: TGTGCCAGCAGCCCCCCGGGAAGAATGAGCACAGATACGCAGTATTTT; cdr3_aa: CASSPPGRMSTDTQYF
d_call: TRBD1; v_call: TRBV19; j_call: TRBJ2-7; clone_size: -; cdr3_nt: TGTGCCAGTAGGACCCTAACAGGGGGAGAGCAGTACTTC; cdr3_aa: CASRTLTGGEQYF
d_call: -; v_call: TRBV13; j_call: TRBJ2-3; clone_size: -; cdr3_nt: TGTGCCAGCAGCCTTAGGTGGACGGATACGCAGTATTTT; cdr3_aa: CASSLRWTDTQYF
d_call: -; v_call: TRBV6-5; j_call: TRBJ2-7; clone_size: -; cdr3_nt: TGTGCCAGCAGTCCTCTCGAGTCACCTCTTTCCTACGAGCAGTACTTC; cdr3_aa: CASSPLESPLSYEQYF
d_call: TRBD2; v_call: TRBV2; j_call: TRBJ2-3; clone_size: -; cdr3_nt: TGTGCCAGCAGTGAATGGGCTAGCGGGGGGCGCGACACAGATACGCAGTATTTT; cdr3_aa: CASSEWASGGRDTDTQYF
d_call: -; v_call: TRBV10-3; j_call: TRBJ2-3; clone_size: once; cdr3_nt: TGTGCCATCAGTGAGCCCGTCACAGATACGCAGTATTTT; cdr3_aa: CAISEPVTDTQYF
d_call: -; v_call: TRBV5-1; j_call: TRBJ2-1; clone_size: -; cdr3_nt: TGCGCCAGCAGTCTGGACAGCAATGAGCAGTTCTTC; cdr3_aa: CASSLDSNEQFF
d_call: -; v_call: TRBV20-1; j_call: TRBJ2-1; clone_size: -; cdr3_nt: TGCAGTGCGCGTTCTCCTATGGGGCAGTATGAGCAGTTCTTC; cdr3_aa: CSARSPMGQYEQFF
d_call: TRBD2; v_call: TRBV30; j_call: TRBJ2-2; clone_size: -; cdr3_nt: TGTGCCTGGAGTGTCGGGACTAGCCTCGCCGGGGAGCTGTTTTTT; cdr3_aa: CAWSVGTSLAGELFF
d_call: TRBD2; v_call: TRBV15; j_call: TRBJ2-3; clone_size: -; cdr3_nt: TGTGCCACCAGCAGAGAGAAGGGGAGGGTGTGGGGAGATACGCAGTATTTT; cdr3_aa: CATSREKGRVWGDTQYF
d_call: TRBD2; v_call: TRBV27; j_call: TRBJ2-7; clone_size: -; cdr3_nt: TGTGCCAGCAGTTTAGGCGGGGGGGAATACGAGCAGTACTTC; cdr3_aa: CASSLGGGEYEQYF
d_call: -; v_call: TRBV6-2/TRBV6-3; j_call: TRBJ2-2; clone_size: -; cdr3_nt: TGTGCCAGCAGTTCCGGGACTTTCACCGGGGAGCTGTTTTTT; cdr3_aa: CASSSGTFTGELFF
d_call: TRBD2; v_call: TRBV7-9; j_call: TRBJ2-7; clone_size: once; cdr3_nt: TGTGCCAGCAGCACAAACAGCGGGGGCTCCTACGAGCAGTACTTC; cdr3_aa: CASSTNSGGSYEQYF
d_call: -; v_call: TRBV7-9; j_call: TRBJ1-1; clone_size: -; cdr3_nt: TGTGCCAGCAGCTTAGGGGGGACCGGGGACACTGAAGCTTTCTTT; cdr3_aa: CASSLGGTGDTEAFF
d_call: TRBD1; v_call: TRBV7-8; j_call: TRBJ2-3; clone_size: -; cdr3_nt: TGTGCCAGCAGCTACCCACAGGGGGGTGGCACAGATACGCAGTATTTT; cdr3_aa: CASSYPQGGGTDTQYF
d_call: TRBD1; v_call: TRBV2; j_call: TRBJ1-5; clone_size: -; cdr3_nt: TGTGCCAGCAGTGAGGCCCCCCCGGGACAGGGAACGCCCCAGCATTTT; cdr3_aa: CASSEAPPGQGTPQHF
d_call: TRBD1; v_call: TRBV29-1; j_call: TRBJ2-2; clone_size: -; cdr3_nt: TGCAGCGCAGGGACAGGGGGTTACACCGGGGAGCTGTTTTTT; cdr3_aa: CSAGTGGYTGELFF
d_call: -; v_call: TRBV7-9; j_call: TRBJ1-5; clone_size: -; cdr3_nt: TGTGCCAGCAGCTTAAGCTTGGAGCCCCAGCATTTT; cdr3_aa: CASSLSLEPQHF
d_call: -; v_call: TRBV4-1; j_call: TRBJ2-7; clone_size: -; cdr3_nt: TGCGCCAGCAGCCACGCAGGAGGGGACCGCGAGCAGTACTTC; cdr3_aa: CASSHAGGDREQYF
d_call: -; v_call: TRBV20-1; j_call: TRBJ1-1; clone_size: -; cdr3_nt: TGCAGTGCTAGAGATCGGATGGGCACTGAAGCTTTCTTT; cdr3_aa: CSARDRMGTEAFF
d_call: -; v_call: TRBV4-1; j_call: TRBJ1-1; clone_size: -; cdr3_nt: TGCGCCAGCAGCCACGTGGATGGGCCTGAAGCTTTCTTT; cdr3_aa: CASSHVDGPEAFF
d_call: -; v_call: TRBV5-4; j_call: TRBJ2-5; clone_size: few; cdr3_nt: TGTGCCAGCAGCTCGGGACTTCAAGAGACCCAGTACTTC; cdr3_aa: CASSSGLQETQYF
d_call: TRBD2; v_call: TRBV30; j_call: TRBJ2-7; clone_size: -; cdr3_nt: TGTGCCTGGAGTAGCGGGGGCCTTGCCTACGAGCAGTACTTC; cdr3_aa: CAWSSGGLAYEQYF
d_call: -; v_call: TRBV5-1; j_call: TRBJ1-2; clone_size: -; cdr3_nt: TGCGCCAGCAGCCCCTTGGAAGGGTGGCAGAATGGCTACACCTTC; cdr3_aa: CASSPLEGWQNGYTF
d_call: TRBD1; v_call: TRBV27; j_call: TRBJ1-4; clone_size: -; cdr3_nt: TGTGCCAGCAGTCCCGGACAGGGGTTGGGCGAAAAACTGTTTTTT; cdr3_aa: CASSPGQGLGEKLFF
d_call: TRBD1; v_call: TRBV25-1; j_call: TRBJ1-2; clone_size: -; cdr3_nt: TGTGCCAGCAGTGCGCCCCCCGCCAGGGACAGGGCTAACTATGGCTACACCTTC; cdr3_aa: CASSAPPARDRANYGYTF
d_call: -; v_call: TRBV7-9; j_call: TRBJ2-7; clone_size: -; cdr3_nt: TGTGCCAGCAGCTTACAGTACGAGCAGTACTTC; cdr3_aa: CASSLQYEQYF
d_call: -; v_call: TRBV4-1; j_call: TRBJ2-7; clone_size: -; cdr3_nt: TGCGCCAGCAGCCAAACCGCAGGGGGGTCCTACGAGCAGTACTTC; cdr3_aa: CASSQTAGGSYEQYF
d_call: -; v_call: TRBV6-1; j_call: TRBJ1-1; clone_size: -; cdr3_nt: TGTGCCAGCAGAAAGGGTACCACTGAAGCTTTCTTT; cdr3_aa: CASRKGTTEAFF
d_call: TRBD1; v_call: TRBV19; j_call: TRBJ2-7; clone_size: -; cdr3_nt: TGTGCCAGTAGTTCTCCGAGGGACAGAACCTACGAGCAGTACTTC; cdr3_aa: CASSSPRDRTYEQYF
d_call: -; v_call: TRBV6-6; j_call: TRBJ2-4; clone_size: -; cdr3_nt: TGTGCCAGCAGTTACTCGGCTGATGGAGCCAAAAACATTCAGTACTTC; cdr3_aa: CASSYSADGAKNIQYF
d_call: TRBD2; v_call: TRBV7-3; j_call: TRBJ2-3; clone_size: few; cdr3_nt: TGTGCCAGCAGCACCAGCGGGGGCCTCACAGATACGCAGTATTTT; cdr3_aa: CASSTSGGLTDTQYF
d_call: -; v_call: TRBV5-1; j_call: TRBJ2-1; clone_size: -; cdr3_nt: TGCGCCAGCAGTACAGGGAGGGGGGGGGCTACAGATGAGCAGTTCTTC; cdr3_aa: CASSTGRGGATDEQFF
d_call: -; v_call: TRBV7-9; j_call: TRBJ1-3; clone_size: -; cdr3_nt: TGTGCCAGCAGCTCCACCCTTTTGGGCTCGGCATCCTCTGGAAACACCATATATTTT; cdr3_aa: CASSSTLLGSASSGNTIYF
d_call: TRBD2; v_call: TRBV4-1; j_call: TRBJ2-1; clone_size: -; cdr3_nt: TGCGCCAGCAGCCAAACTTCTAGCGGGGGGCAGAATGAGCAGTTCTTC; cdr3_aa: CASSQTSSGGQNEQFF
d_call: -; v_call: TRBV7-2; j_call: TRBJ1-6; clone_size: once; cdr3_nt: TGTGCCAGCAGCTTAGCCGCGGTCTATTCACCCCTCCACTTT; cdr3_aa: CASSLAAVYSPLHF
d_call: TRBD2; v_call: TRBV2; j_call: TRBJ2-2; clone_size: -; cdr3_nt: TGTGCCATCCTACCCCGGCTGCTAGCGGGGGGGCGAGCCGGGGAGCTGTTTTTT; cdr3_aa: CAILPRLLAGGRAGELFF
d_call: TRBD2; v_call: TRBV15; j_call: TRBJ2-6; clone_size: -; cdr3_nt: TGTGCCACCAGCAGGGGAGGGATCTCTGGGGCCAACGTCCTGACTTTC; cdr3_aa: CATSRGGISGANVLTF
d_call: -; v_call: TRBV27; j_call: TRBJ2-3; clone_size: -; cdr3_nt: TGTGCCAGCAGCCAAACTAGCACAGATACGCAGTATTTT; cdr3_aa: CASSQTSTDTQYF
d_call: -; v_call: TRBV7-3; j_call: TRBJ1-2; clone_size: -; cdr3_nt: TGTGCCAGCAGCTTAACGCCGGCAGGGTACGGCTACACCTTC; cdr3_aa: CASSLTPAGYGYTF
d_call: TRBD2; v_call: TRBV7-9; j_call: TRBJ2-7; clone_size: once; cdr3_nt: TGTGCCAGCAGCTTAGCGCCGACGGGGGGGTTGTACGAGCAGTACTTC; cdr3_aa: CASSLAPTGGLYEQYF
d_call: TRBD1; v_call: TRBV6-1; j_call: TRBJ2-1; clone_size: -; cdr3_nt: TGTGCCAGCAGTGTCCGGGACAGCTACAATGAGCAGTTCTTC; cdr3_aa: CASSVRDSYNEQFF
d_call: TRBD1; v_call: TRBV29-1; j_call: TRBJ2-7; clone_size: -; cdr3_nt: TGCAGCGTCGGGACAGTGGCCTCCTACGAGCAGTACTTC; cdr3_aa: CSVGTVASYEQYF
d_call: -; v_call: TRBV4-1; j_call: TRBJ2-5; clone_size: -; cdr3_nt: TGCGCCAGCAGCCAAGATCCGGCGGAGGGGGAGACCCAGTACTTC; cdr3_aa: CASSQDPAEGETQYF